This T cell receptor (beta chain) was documented in a study of a mutant IDH1 vaccine in newly diagnosed glioma. The wider study: Vaccine dosing followed radiotherapy by 4-6 weeks, or accompanied temozolomide cycles. The treated population exhibited a male proportion of roughly 62%, a female proportion of 37.5%, and a mean age of about 40 years. The week-35 safety follow-up was V12, and the week-47 study end was V13.

The CDR3 is 17 residues long. V lost 3 bases and J 3 bases, leaving 17 bases between the germline ends. Germline-derived CDR1 and CDR2 are LNHNV and YYDKDF (reference sequence). A note on this clone: Its antigen is unknown.

Sample time point: week 47, end of study. Topical imiquimod accompanied each vaccine dose, which consisted of 300 ug of mutant IDH1 20-mer peptide. TCRdb's copy holds only in-frame clones and misses some; the assay was immunoSEQ multiplex PCR. This sample has about 83,000 clones, with 70% to 90% found just once. The sequencing used PBMCs, collected from a glioma patient whose treatment included an IDH1 peptide vaccine. The sequence was collected from a man aged 35 to 55 with glioma. V and J are TRBV15 and TRBJ1-4, with TRBD1 as a possible D gene (5 bases). In DNA form, the CDR3 reads TGTGCCACCAGCAGGAGAGTTGGGGCACTATCTAATGAAAAACTGTTTTTT. Its protein is CATSRRVGALSNEKLFF. Complete variable domain (other parts from reference TRBV15 and TRBJ1-4): DAMVIQNPRYQVTQFGKPVTLSCSQTLNHNVMYWYQQKSSQAPKLLFHYYDKDFNNEADTPDNFQSRRPNTSFCFLDIRSPGLGDTAMYLCATSRRVGALSNEKLFFGSGTQLSVL.